The next 21 T cell receptor beta chains were all read from a single sample in a study of control samples from healthy donors and cancer patients (dated by TCRdb to the early 2020s). Library preparation was by the immunoSEQ multiplex PCR assay. This immuneACCESS table, as held by TCRdb, lists in-frame sequences with V and J called but not all clones. Of the missing ones, under half trace to an unresolved V gene in checked studies; the others have no known cause. The table for this sample lists about 250,000 clones; about 80% of them were counted only once. The ten largest clones capture about 14% of the sample. Material: PBMCs. These receptors were obtained from a woman aged 60 to 75 with lung cancer.

This chain uses TRBV13 with TRBJ1-3; the D gene is possibly TRBD1 (5 bases). The V end lost 8 bases, the J end lost 3 bases, and 11 bases lay between the germline ends. The CDR3 extends over 13 amino acids. CDR1 is PRHDT, CDR2 FYEKMQ, per germline (reference sequence). The CDR3 nucleotides read TGTGCCAGCCAGAGCAGGGTTGGAAACACCATATATTTT. Amino acid sequence: CASQSRVGNTIYF.

In this sample, this clone turned up a few times. The chain has TRBV30 and TRBJ1-1, with D possibly matching TRBD1 (6 bases). CDR1 is GTSNPN, CDR2 SVGIG, per germline (reference sequence). This CDR3 spans 14 amino acids. Trimming shortened V by 4 bases and J by 11 bases, and 23 bases separated the two germline ends. CDR3 nucleotides: TGTGCCTGGACTCCCCTGGGGTGGCAGGGGCCCGCTTTCTTT. The encoded protein is CAWTPLGWQGPAFF.

This clone has just one count. The chain links TRBV18 to TRBJ2-6; the match to TRBD1 covers 7 bases. The CDR3 loop spans 15 amino acids. CDR1 KGHSH and CDR2 LQKENI come from the germline V gene. V trimming: 9 bases; J trimming: 0 bases; junction bases outside the gene matches: 5. In DNA form, the CDR3 reads TGTGCCAGTTCGACAGGGACCTCTGGGGCCAACGTCCTGACTTTC. It specifies CASSTGTSGANVLTF.

J is TRBJ1-2 and V is TRBV6-1; D gene ambiguous. V was pared by 0 bases and J by 7 bases, with 12 bases between. This CDR3 comprises 14 residues. CDR1 and CDR2 from the germline V gene are MNHNS and SASEGT. CDR3 nucleotides: TGTGCCAGCAGTGAAGCTGCGACGAGAAGTGGCTACACCTTC. It translates to CASSEAATRSGYTF.

The chain is built from TRBV12-3 or TRBV12-4 and TRBJ1-2; D unresolved. V was trimmed by 3 bases and J by 5 bases, leaving 10 bases between them. This CDR3 spans 13 amino acids. CDR3: CASSFRATYGYTF. In DNA form, the CDR3 reads TGTGCCAGCAGTTTCCGGGCGACATATGGCTACACCTTC.

The chain carries TRBV7-9 and TRBJ2-3; the match to TRBD2 covers 11 bases. The CDR3 is 19 residues long. V was clipped by 4 bases and J by 0 bases; unmatched bases: 12. In germline, CDR1 is SEHNR, CDR2 FQNEAQ (reference sequence). This CDR3 is CASSSPGLAGDGSTDTQYF. The CDR3 bases are TGTGCCAGCAGCTCACCCGGACTAGCGGGTGATGGGAGCACAGATACGCAGTATTTT.

The V and J genes are TRBV18 and TRBJ2-5; D call uncertain. Per the germline V gene, CDR1 is KGHSH and CDR2 is LQKENI. Trimming cost V 4 bases and J 1 base, with 7 bases left between them. CDR3 length: 13 amino acids. DNA for the CDR3: TGTGCCAGCTCACGGGCGATCCAAGAGACCCAGTACTTC. Translating it yields CASSRAIQETQYF.

The rearrangement joins TRBV6-5 to TRBJ1-4; D gene ambiguous. Germline CDR1 MNHEY, CDR2 SVGAGI. V was clipped by 0 bases and J by 2 bases, with 7 bases between them. The CDR3 is 15 amino acids. The DNA of the CDR3 is TGTGCCAGCAGTTACTCGCACAAGACTAATGAAAAACTGTTTTTT. Translated: CASSYSHKTNEKLFF.

This chain uses TRBV19 with TRBJ2-2; 8 bases are shared with TRBD1. The V segment lost 7 bases and the J segment 5 bases; nucleotides outside the gene matches: 6. Germline lookup yields CDR1 LNHDA and CDR2 SQIVND (reference sequence). The CDR3 contains 14 residues. CDR3 DNA sequence: TGTGCCAGTACCCAACAGGGGGGAACCGGGGAGCTGTTTTTT. It codes for CASTQQGGTGELFF.

The chain carries TRBV28 and TRBJ1-5; D possibly corresponds to TRBD1 (6 bases). Between the trimmed V and J ends, which lost 5 bases and 5 bases, there was a span of 19 bases. The CDR3 length is 16 residues. Germline V CDR1 and CDR2: MDHEN, SYDVKM. This chain's CDR3 is CASSPRWGAGHQPQHF. The CDR3, as DNA: TGTGCCAGCAGTCCACGTTGGGGGGCAGGACATCAGCCCCAGCATTTT.

The V and J genes are TRBV12-3 or TRBV12-4 and TRBJ1-1; D is undetermined. The V gene lost 4 bases and the J gene lost 0 bases, with 6 bases spanning the gap. This CDR3 is built from 13 residues. Here the CDR3 DNA reads TGTGCCAGCAGTTGGGTCATGAACACTGAAGCTTTCTTT. Residues: CASSWVMNTEAFF.

The rearrangement uses TRBV20-1 and TRBJ2-1, with TRBD1 identical over 8 bases. The CDR3 has 16 amino acids. Germline CDR1 is DFQATT and CDR2 is SNEGSKA (reference sequence). With 3 bases clipped from V and 4 bases from J, the junction kept 11 bases outside the gene matches. The CDR3 protein is CSASPRTGKNYNEQFF. The CDR3 nucleotides read TGCAGTGCTAGTCCCCGGACAGGGAAGAATTACAATGAGCAGTTCTTC.

This clone was observed once. The V and J genes are TRBV4-2 and TRBJ1-4; D gene ambiguous. Trimming removed 1 base at V and 10 bases at J, with 7 bases between. Germline V lookup: CDR1 LGHNA, CDR2 YNFKEQ. The CDR3 consists of 12 residues. The CDR3 DNA is TGTGCCAGCAGCCAAGGCGGCGGAAAACTGTTTTTT. Translating gives CASSQGGGKLFF.

This clone came up once. This sequence joins TRBV28 and TRBJ1-3; weak D call: TRBD1 (6 bases). The CDR3 is made up of 17 amino acids. Between the trimmed V and J ends, which lost 6 bases and 0 bases, there was a span of 18 bases. CDR1 MDHEN and CDR2 SYDVKM come from the germline V gene. The DNA for the CDR3 is TGTGCCAGCAGGACTGTACAGGGCATCTACTCTGGAAACACCATATATTTT. Amino acid sequence: CASRTVQGIYSGNTIYF.

The rearrangement joins TRBV10-3 to TRBJ2-1; 8 bases are shared with TRBD1. V lost 2 bases to trimming and J lost 2 bases; unmatched junction nucleotides: 8. This CDR3 comprises 17 residues. Germline V lookup: CDR1 ENHRY, CDR2 SYGVKD. The CDR3 protein is CAISEPWTGTTYNEQFF. The CDR3, as DNA: TGTGCCATCAGTGAGCCTTGGACAGGGACAACCTACAATGAGCAGTTCTTC.

With regard to this clone: Other DNA sequences within the sample encode an identical CDR3. The V gene is TRBV7-3, the J gene TRBJ1-1; D not resolved. The V gene lost 6 bases and the J gene lost 1 base, with 9 bases spanning the gap. CDR1 is SGHTA, CDR2 FQGTGA, per germline. The CDR3 covers 13 residues. The CDR3 DNA sequence: TGTGCCAGCAGTCTACAGCCGAACACTGAAGCTTTCTTT. It encodes CASSLQPNTEAFF.

Only a few counts were recorded for this clone. V usage is TRBV6-6 and J usage is TRBJ2-5, with 9 bases aligning to TRBD1. The CDR3 has 13 residues. The V gene end was trimmed by 7 bases and the J gene end by 3 bases; junction bases not matched to a gene: 3. CDR1 is MNHNY and CDR2 is SVGAGI in the germline V gene (reference sequence). CDR3: CASIRTGEETQYF. The CDR3 DNA reads TGTGCCAGCATTAGGACAGGGGAAGAGACCCAGTACTTC.

The chain joins TRBV15 to TRBJ2-1; perhaps TRBD1 as D (6 bases). V shed 3 bases and J shed 9 bases, with 15 bases lying between them. Germline V gene data show CDR1 as LNHNV and CDR2 as YYDKDF (reference sequence). CDR3 size: 14 residues. CDR3 region: CATSSPRTVGEQFF. The CDR3 DNA sequence: TGTGCCACCAGCAGTCCGAGGACAGTTGGTGAGCAGTTCTTC.

DNA for the CDR3: TGTGCCAGCAGCACAGGGCTGGCTGAAAAACTGTTTTTT. Translated: CASSTGLAEKLFF. This chain joins TRBV12-3 or TRBV12-4 and TRBJ1-4; weak D call: TRBD1 (6 bases). V was pared by 6 bases and J by 7 bases, with 12 bases between. The CDR3 covers 13 residues.

This clone was detected only once. The chain carries TRBV4-2 and TRBJ2-3, with TRBD1 as a possible D gene (6 bases). V was cut by 2 bases and J by 2 bases, with 17 bases left in between. Germline loops: CDR1 LGHNA, CDR2 YNFKEQ. The CDR3 extends over 17 amino acids. Here the CDR3 DNA reads TGTGCCAGCAGCCAATCCCCCGGACAGACCCACACAGATACGCAGTATTTT. Translating gives CASSQSPGQTHTDTQYF.

There are a few counts of this clone. The chain has TRBV13 and TRBJ2-1, with 8 positions matching TRBD1. Germline loops: CDR1 PRHDT, CDR2 FYEKMQ (reference sequence). Trimming at V came to 5 bases and at J to 4 bases, leaving 7 bases not matched to a gene. The CDR3 totals 15 residues. This chain's CDR3 is CASSPPQGVYNEQFF. The CDR3 nucleotides read TGTGCCAGCAGCCCCCCACAGGGGGTTTACAATGAGCAGTTCTTC.